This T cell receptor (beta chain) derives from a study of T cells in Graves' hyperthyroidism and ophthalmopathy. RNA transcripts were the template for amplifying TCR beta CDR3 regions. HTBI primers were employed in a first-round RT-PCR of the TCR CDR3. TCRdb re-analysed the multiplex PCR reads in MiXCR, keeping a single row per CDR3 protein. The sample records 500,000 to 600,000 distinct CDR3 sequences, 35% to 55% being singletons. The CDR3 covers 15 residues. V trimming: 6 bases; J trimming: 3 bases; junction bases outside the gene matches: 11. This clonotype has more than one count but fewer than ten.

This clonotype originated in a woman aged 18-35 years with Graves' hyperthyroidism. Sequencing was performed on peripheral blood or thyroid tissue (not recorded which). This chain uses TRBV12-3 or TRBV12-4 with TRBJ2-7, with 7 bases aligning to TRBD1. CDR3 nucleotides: TGTGCCAGCAGCCAAGATGGGGGACAGAGCTACGAGCAGTACTTC. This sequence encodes CASSQDGGQSYEQYF.